The T cell receptor (beta chain) under discussion was sequenced for a study of T cells in Graves' hyperthyroidism and ophthalmopathy. Details on this clonotype: Antigen specificity is unknown.

Clinicians diagnosed patients from clinical symptoms, serum thyroxine and TRAb, thyroid ultrasound and orbital computed tomography. This sample holds PBMCs from approximately 9 ml fresh peripheral blood. RNA transcripts gave rise to amplified TCR beta CDR3 regions. An initial round of RT-PCR targeting the TCR CDR3 relied on the HTBI primer set. From the multiplex PCR reads, TCRdb called clonotypes with MiXCR, one entry per CDR3 protein. The repertoire consists of roughly 400,000 distinct CDR3 sequences, with roughly 14% occurring once and the leading ten covering about a quarter. Findings and limits, study-wide: Using 13 V-J features, a model discriminated ophthalmopathy from stable hyperthyroidism.

Material for sequencing was blood. This receptor was taken from a woman aged 18-29 years with Graves' hyperthyroidism that later progressed to Graves' ophthalmopathy.

This CDR3 is CASSFFAPGAITDTQYF. CDR3 bases: TGCGCCAGCAGCTTTTTTGCTCCGGGGGCTATCACAGATACGCAGTATTTT. The V call is TRBV5-1, the J call TRBJ2-3; D might be TRBD1 or TRBD2, each matching 6 bases. CDR1 and CDR2 from the germline V gene are SGHRS and YFSETQ. The CDR3 contains 17 residues. Deletions cut 2 bases from V and 2 bases from J, with 18 bases between.